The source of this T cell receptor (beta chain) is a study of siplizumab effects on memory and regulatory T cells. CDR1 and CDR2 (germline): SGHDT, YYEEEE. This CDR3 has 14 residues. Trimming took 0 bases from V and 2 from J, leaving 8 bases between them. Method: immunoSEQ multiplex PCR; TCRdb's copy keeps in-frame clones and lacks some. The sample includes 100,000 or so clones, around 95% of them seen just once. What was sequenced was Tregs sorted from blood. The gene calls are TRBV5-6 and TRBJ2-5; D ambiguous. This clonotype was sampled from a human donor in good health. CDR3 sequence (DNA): TGTGCCAGCAGCTTGGATAGTTGGCAAGAGACCCAGTACTTC. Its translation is CASSLDSWQETQYF. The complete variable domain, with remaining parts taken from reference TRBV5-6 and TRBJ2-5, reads DAGVTQSPTHLIKTRGQQVTLRCSPKSGHDTVSWYQQALGQGPQFIFQYYEEEERQRGNFPDRFSGHQFPNYSSELNVNALLLGDSALYLCASSLDSWQETQYFGPGTRLLVL.